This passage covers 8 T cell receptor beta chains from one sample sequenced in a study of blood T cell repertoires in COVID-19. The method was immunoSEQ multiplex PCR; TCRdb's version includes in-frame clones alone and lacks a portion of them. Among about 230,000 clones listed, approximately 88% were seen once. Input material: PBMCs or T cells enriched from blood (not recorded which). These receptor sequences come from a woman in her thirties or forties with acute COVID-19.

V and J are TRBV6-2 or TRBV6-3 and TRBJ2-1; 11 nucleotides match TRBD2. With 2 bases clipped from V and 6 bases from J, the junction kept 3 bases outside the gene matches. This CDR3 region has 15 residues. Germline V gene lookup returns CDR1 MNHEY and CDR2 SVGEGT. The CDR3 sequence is CASSYPLAGANEQFF. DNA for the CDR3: TGTGCCAGCAGTTACCCACTAGCGGGGGCCAATGAGCAGTTCTTC.

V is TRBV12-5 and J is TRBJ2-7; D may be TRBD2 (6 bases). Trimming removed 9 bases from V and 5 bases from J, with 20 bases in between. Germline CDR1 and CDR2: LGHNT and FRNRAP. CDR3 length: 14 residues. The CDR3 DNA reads TGTGCTAGCTCCCCAGGAGGGACCCCCCACGAGCAGTACGTC. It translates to CASSPGGTPHEQYV.

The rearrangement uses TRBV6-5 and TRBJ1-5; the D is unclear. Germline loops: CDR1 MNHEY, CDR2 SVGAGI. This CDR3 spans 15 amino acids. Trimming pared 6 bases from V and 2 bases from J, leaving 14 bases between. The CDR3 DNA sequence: TGTGCCAGCAGACCAACAGTACTGGGCAATCAGCCCCAGCATTTT. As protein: CASRPTVLGNQPQHF.

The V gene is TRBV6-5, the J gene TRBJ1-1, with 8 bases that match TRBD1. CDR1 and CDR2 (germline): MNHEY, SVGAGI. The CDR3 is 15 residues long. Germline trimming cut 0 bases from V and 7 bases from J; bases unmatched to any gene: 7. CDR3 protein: CASSYSGQARSEAFF. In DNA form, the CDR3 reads TGTGCCAGCAGTTACTCGGGACAGGCTCGCAGTGAAGCTTTCTTT.

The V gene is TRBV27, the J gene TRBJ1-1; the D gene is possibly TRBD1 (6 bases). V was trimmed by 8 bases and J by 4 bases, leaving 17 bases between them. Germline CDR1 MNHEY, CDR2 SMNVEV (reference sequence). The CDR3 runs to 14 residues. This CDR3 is CASQDPGTTTEAFF. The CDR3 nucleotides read TGTGCCAGCCAAGACCCCGGGACAACCACTGAAGCTTTCTTT.

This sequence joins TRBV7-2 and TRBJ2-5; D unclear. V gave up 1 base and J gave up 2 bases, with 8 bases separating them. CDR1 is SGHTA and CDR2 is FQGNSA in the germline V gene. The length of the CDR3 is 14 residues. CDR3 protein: CASSLGPIQETQYF. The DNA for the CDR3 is TGTGCCAGCAGCTTAGGGCCGATACAAGAGACCCAGTACTTC.

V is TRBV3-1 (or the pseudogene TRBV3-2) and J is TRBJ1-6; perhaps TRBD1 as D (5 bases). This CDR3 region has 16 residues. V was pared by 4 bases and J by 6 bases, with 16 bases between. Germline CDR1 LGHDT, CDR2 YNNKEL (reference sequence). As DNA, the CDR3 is TGTGCCAGCAGCCCTCTGGAGGGGTCCCTTAATTCACCCCTCCACTTT. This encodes CASSPLEGSLNSPLHF.

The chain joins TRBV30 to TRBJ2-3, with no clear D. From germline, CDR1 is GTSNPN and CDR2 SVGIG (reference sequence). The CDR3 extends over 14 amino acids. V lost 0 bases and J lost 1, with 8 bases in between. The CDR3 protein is CAWSVGGGTDTQYF. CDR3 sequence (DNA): TGTGCCTGGAGTGTAGGCGGTGGCACAGATACGCAGTATTTT.